Following are 27 T cell receptor beta chains from one sample sequenced in a study of T cells after yellow fever vaccination. TCRdb fed the 5' RACE reads into MiXCR, producing one record per CDR3 protein. Among 300,000 to 350,000 distinct CDR3 sequences listed, approximately 11% were seen once. The sequences come from CD4+ T cells sorted from PBMCs, collected 45 days after the yellow fever booster vaccination. These TCRs come from a man aged 18 to 35 who received the YFV17D yellow fever vaccine.

The chain employs TRBV27 and TRBJ1-4, with D unclear. From germline, CDR1 is MNHEY and CDR2 SMNVEV (reference sequence). CDR3 length equals 14 residues. Trimming cost V 3 bases and J 3 bases, with 8 bases left between them. Here the CDR3 reads CASSFYGANEKLFF. The CDR3 coding sequence is TGTGCCAGCAGTTTTTACGGGGCTAATGAAAAACTGTTTTTT.

This clonotype was counted many times. The chain employs TRBV20-1 and TRBJ2-1, with D tentatively TRBD2 (6 bases). V was shortened by 5 bases and J by 6 bases, with 14 bases between the two germline ends. Germline V gene data show CDR1 as DFQATT and CDR2 as SNEGSKA (reference sequence). CDR3 length: 13 residues. CDR3 bases: TGCAGTGCTGGCGGGGTACGGGGCAATGAGCAGTTCTTC. Translated, it gives CSAGGVRGNEQFF.

This clonotype was recorded at least ten times. The chain is built from TRBV28 and TRBJ1-2, with D maybe TRBD1 (6 bases). This CDR3 comprises 12 residues. V dropped 4 bases and J dropped 4 bases, with 7 bases sitting between them. The germline CDR1 and CDR2 sequences are MDHEN and SYDVKM. This chain's CDR3 is CASSSQGYGYTF. The CDR3 coding sequence is TGTGCCAGCAGTTCACAGGGCTATGGCTACACCTTC.

A few counts support this clonotype. This rearrangement joins TRBV20-1 to TRBJ1-1, with D uncertain. Germline CDR1 reads DFQATT; CDR2 reads SNEGSKA (reference sequence). The CDR3 contains 13 residues. V lost 5 bases, J lost 1 base, and 11 bases lay in between. CDR3 DNA sequence: TGCAGTGCTGAGTCAAAGACGAACACTGAAGCTTTCTTT. It encodes CSAESKTNTEAFF.

This clonotype was counted ten times or more. This sequence joins TRBV7-9 and TRBJ2-5; 11 bases fit TRBD2. The J segment lost 5 bases and the V segment lost 2 bases, leaving 1 base of the junction unmatched. Germline CDR1 and CDR2: SEHNR and FQNEAQ (reference sequence). The CDR3 is 14 residues long. CDR3 sequence reads: CASSLLAGGETQYF. Here the CDR3 DNA reads TGTGCCAGCAGCTTACTAGCGGGGGGTGAGACCCAGTACTTC.

This clonotype was seen more than once but under ten times. The chain is built from TRBV2 and TRBJ1-1; D gene unclear. The CDR3 is 15 residues long. Germline-derived CDR1 and CDR2 are SNHLY and FYNNEI. Trimming pared 1 base from V and 4 bases from J, leaving 13 bases between. The CDR3 coding sequence is TGTGCCAGCAGTGAAGAGGGCCGACTGGGCACTGAAGCTTTCTTT. This sequence encodes CASSEEGRLGTEAFF.

This chain links TRBV29-1 with TRBJ1-1; D unresolved. V dropped 2 bases and J dropped 1 base, with 5 bases sitting between them. Germline lookup yields CDR1 SQVTM and CDR2 ANQGSEA. The length of the CDR3 is 12 residues. CDR3 in amino acids: CSVEPQNTEAFF. As DNA, the CDR3 is TGCAGCGTTGAACCACAGAACACTGAAGCTTTCTTT.

This clonotype has more than one count but fewer than ten. The chain uses TRBV4-2 and TRBJ1-6; no clear D gene. This CDR3 spans 15 amino acids. Germline CDR1 and CDR2: LGHNA and YNFKEQ. Trimming cost V 0 bases and J 6 bases, with 9 bases left between them. CDR3 region: CASSQDLPGNSPLHF. In DNA form, the CDR3 reads TGTGCCAGCAGCCAAGACCTTCCGGGTAATTCACCCCTCCACTTT.

The chain recombines TRBV3-1 with TRBJ1-6; no clear D gene. The CDR3 has 17 residues. Trimming removed 1 base at V and 3 bases at J, with 13 bases between. The germline V gene encodes CDR1 LGHDT and CDR2 YNNKEL (reference sequence). The CDR3 loop reads CASSQGQLQYYNSPLHF. The CDR3 DNA reads as TGTGCCAGCAGCCAAGGCCAACTTCAATACTATAATTCACCCCTCCACTTT.

The V and J genes are TRBV2 and TRBJ2-1, with 11 bases that match TRBD2. This CDR3 region has 16 residues. The V segment lost 6 bases and the J segment 2 bases; nucleotides outside the gene matches: 6. The germline gives CDR1 SNHLY, CDR2 FYNNEI. In nucleotides, the CDR3 is TGTGCCAGCAGACCACCGGGACTAGCGGCCTACAATGAGCAGTTCTTC. Amino acids: CASRPPGLAAYNEQFF.

In the case of this clonotype: The junction does not match germline at one end; this may be a read error. J is TRBJ2-5 and V is TRBV7-9; perhaps TRBD2 as D (5 bases). The CDR3 consists of 15 residues. Germline V gives CDR1 SEHNR, CDR2 FQNEAQ (reference sequence). DNA for the CDR3: TGTGCCAGGGGTTCGGGTACCGGGCCCGGGGAGACCCACTACTTC. It specifies CARGSGTGPGETHYF.

This clonotype was counted many times. V and J are TRBV11-2 and TRBJ2-1; 9 nucleotides agree with TRBD1. Trimming at V came to 3 bases and at J to 6 bases, leaving 0 bases not matched to a gene. The CDR3 contains 13 residues. Germline CDR1 reads SGHAT; CDR2 reads FQNNGV. In DNA form, the CDR3 reads TGTGCCAGCAGCTTGGACAGGGGCAATGAGCAGTTCTTC. It encodes CASSLDRGNEQFF.

V usage is TRBV2 and J usage is TRBJ2-7; weak D call: TRBD1 (6 bases). Per the germline V gene, CDR1 is SNHLY and CDR2 is FYNNEI. Trimming removed 4 bases from V and 9 bases from J, with 16 bases in between. The CDR3 sequence is 13 residues long. Written as DNA, the CDR3 is TGTGCCAGCAGTGTCAGGGGTCAGGTCCGGCAGTACGTC. Amino acid sequence: CASSVRGQVRQYV.

The rearrangement joins TRBV5-5 to TRBJ2-2; TRBD2 matches 10 bases. The trim removed 3 bases at V and 3 bases at J, leaving 5 bases unmatched. This CDR3 has 16 residues. Germline lookup yields CDR1 SGHKS and CDR2 YYEKEE (reference sequence). This CDR3 is CASSSEAGGYTGELFF. In nucleotides, the CDR3 is TGTGCCAGCAGCTCGGAAGCGGGGGGGTACACCGGGGAGCTGTTTTTT.

V gene TRBV19 combines with J gene TRBJ2-1, with a tentative D call TRBD2 (6 bases). There are 14 residues in the CDR3. V gave up 4 bases and J gave up 6 bases, with 13 bases separating them. The germline V gene encodes CDR1 LNHDA and CDR2 SQIVND (reference sequence). The DNA for the CDR3 is TGTGCCAGTAGTAAAACCGGGGGACGCAATGAGCAGTTCTTC. Its translation: CASSKTGGRNEQFF.

This rearrangement joins TRBV7-8 to TRBJ2-2; perhaps TRBD1 as D (5 bases). Between the trimmed V and J ends, which lost 1 base and 6 bases, there was a span of 15 bases. Germline V CDR1 and CDR2: SGHVS, FQNEAQ. This CDR3 comprises 16 residues. The CDR3 spells CASSLEWGVIAGELFF. CDR3 nucleotide sequence: TGTGCCAGCAGCTTAGAGTGGGGCGTAATAGCCGGGGAGCTGTTTTTT.

The chain combines TRBV29-1 with TRBJ2-5, with 8 bases aligning to TRBD1. Germline V gene data show CDR1 as SQVTM and CDR2 as ANQGSEA. The CDR3 consists of 13 residues. V lost 4 bases to trimming and J lost 3 bases; unmatched junction nucleotides: 4. CDR3 protein: CSVGQGRKETQYF. The DNA for the CDR3 is TGCAGCGTTGGACAGGGGCGTAAAGAGACCCAGTACTTC.

The V gene is TRBV20-1, the J gene TRBJ2-7; D is unclear. The V gene's germline CDR1 is DFQATT and CDR2 SNEGSKA (reference sequence). CDR3 length: 12 amino acids. The V gene lost 0 bases and the J gene lost 3 bases, with 6 bases spanning the gap. This CDR3 reads CSARDDHYEQYF. The CDR3 DNA is TGCAGTGCTAGAGATGACCACTACGAGCAGTACTTC.

This chain joins TRBV6-5 and TRBJ2-5; TRBD2 aligns across 13 bases. Germline CDR1 and CDR2: MNHEY and SVGAGI. The CDR3 consists of 15 residues. V shed 2 bases and J 5 bases; nucleotides not matched to a gene: 2. This chain's CDR3 is CASSYGTSGAETQYF. As DNA, the CDR3 is TGTGCCAGCAGTTACGGGACTAGCGGGGCGGAGACCCAGTACTTC.

The V call is TRBV6-5, the J call TRBJ1-4; 7 bases agree with TRBD1. The germline V gene encodes CDR1 MNHEY and CDR2 SVGAGI. Trimming removed 5 bases from V and 3 bases from J; junction bases left unmatched: 6. The CDR3 spans 15 residues. The CDR3 here is CASSRQGGSNEKLFF. As DNA, the CDR3 is TGTGCCAGCAGTCGGCAAGGGGGCTCTAATGAAAAACTGTTTTTT.

This clonotype occurred a few times. This chain links TRBV6-2 or TRBV6-3 with TRBJ1-2, with 8 bases that match TRBD1. The trim removed 2 bases at V and 8 bases at J, leaving 10 bases unmatched. Germline CDR1 and CDR2: MNHEY and SVGEGT. The CDR3 is made up of 15 amino acids. The chain's CDR3 is CASSYRTGKVQGYTF. CDR3 DNA: TGTGCCAGCAGTTACCGGACAGGGAAGGTTCAAGGCTACACCTTC.

This clonotype was counted ten times or more. This chain links TRBV12-3 or TRBV12-4 with TRBJ2-2; the D gene is possibly TRBD1 (5 bases). The V and J ends lost 5 bases and 4 bases respectively, with 14 bases between them. The CDR3 has 15 amino acids. CDR3 coding DNA: TGTGCCAGCAGTGCCTCGATAGGGGTCACCGGGGAGCTGTTTTTT. Protein: CASSASIGVTGELFF.

V gene TRBV20-1 combines with J gene TRBJ2-7, with a possible D match to TRBD2 (6 bases). V was pared by 3 bases and J by 4 bases, with 19 bases between. Germline-derived CDR1 and CDR2 are DFQATT and SNEGSKA (reference sequence). The CDR3 covers 15 residues. In DNA, the CDR3 is TGCAGTGCTAGGCAGGCCGGAGGGGAGTTTTACGAGCAGTACGTC. Encoded protein: CSARQAGGEFYEQYV.

V and J are TRBV5-1 and TRBJ2-1; tentatively, D is TRBD1 (6 bases). V shed 7 bases and J shed 0 bases, with 14 bases lying between them. CDR1 and CDR2 (germline): SGHRS, YFSETQ. CDR3 size: 15 residues. The CDR3, as DNA: TGCGCCAGCCATTACAGGGAGAGCTCCTACAATGAGCAGTTCTTC. This sequence encodes CASHYRESSYNEQFF.

The gene calls are TRBV21-1 and TRBJ2-4; the D call of TRBD1 is as the table states it, not checked on the DNA. TRBV21-1 is classified as a pseudogene. This CDR3 contains 13 residues. CDR3 in amino acids: CASSARDSDIQYF. The CDR3 DNA reads as TGTGCCAGCAGCGCCCGGGACAGTGACATTCAGTACTTC.

This clonotype was picked up a small number of times. CDR3 nucleotides: TGCAGCGTTGAAGCTGGGGGTGGCTACACCTTC. Translated, it gives CSVEAGGGYTF. This chain joins TRBV29-1 and TRBJ1-2; D is perhaps TRBD1 (5 bases). Trimming pared 1 base from V and 7 bases from J, leaving 7 bases between. Germline V gives CDR1 SQVTM, CDR2 ANQGSEA. The CDR3 is 11 residues long. The whole variable domain, filled in from reference TRBV29-1 and TRBJ1-2, reads SAVISQKPSRDICQRGTSLTIQCQVDSQVTMMFWYRQQPGQSLTLIATANQGSEATYESGFVIDKFPISRPNLTFSTLTVSNMSPEDSSIYLCSVEAGGGYTFGSGTRLTVV.

This clonotype was detected only a few times. This sequence joins TRBV6-2 or TRBV6-3 and TRBJ2-2; TRBD2 might be the D (5 bases). The germline V gene has CDR1 MNHEY and CDR2 SVGEGT. The CDR3 has 14 amino acids. V was clipped by 5 bases and J by 6 bases, with 13 bases between them. The CDR3 is CASSTDSGAGELFF. CDR3 bases: TGTGCCAGCAGTACGGATTCCGGGGCCGGGGAGCTGTTTTTT.